The rows below give T cell receptor beta chains drawn from one sample of a study of blood T cell repertoires in COVID-19. Produced via immunoSEQ multiplex PCR; TCRdb's table is partial and in-frame only. The table lists about 400,000 clones, roughly nine tenths of them singletons. Specimen: peripheral blood. These receptors all stem from a man aged 40-49 years with acute or convalescent COVID-19. Each CDR3 is given without its conserved first and last residue. Size tells how often a clone was seen (once, few, many) or the class of an expanded clone, and some rows leave it out.

j_call: TRBJ2-7; cdr3_length: 13; clone_size: -; v_call: TRBV7-9; cdr3_aa: ASSRGTSGAYEQY
j_call: TRBJ2-1; cdr3_length: 13; clone_size: -; v_call: TRBV4-1; cdr3_aa: ASSQYRQGANEQF
j_call: TRBJ2-1; cdr3_length: 13; clone_size: -; v_call: TRBV5-5; cdr3_aa: ASSLDAGEYNEQF
j_call: TRBJ1-1; cdr3_length: 15; clone_size: -; v_call: TRBV19; cdr3_aa: ASSIRDRGRVDTEAF
j_call: TRBJ2-7; cdr3_length: 10; clone_size: -; v_call: TRBV4-2; cdr3_aa: ASSPDNYEQY
j_call: TRBJ1-1; cdr3_length: 12; clone_size: -; v_call: TRBV10-3; cdr3_aa: AIKGTDMNTEAF
j_call: TRBJ2-7; cdr3_length: 12; clone_size: -; v_call: TRBV3-1/TRBV3-2; cdr3_aa: ASSHGTGSHEQY
j_call: TRBJ1-5; cdr3_length: 12; clone_size: -; v_call: TRBV3-1/TRBV3-2; cdr3_aa: ASSQGARNQPQH
j_call: TRBJ1-2; cdr3_length: 13; clone_size: -; v_call: TRBV5-4; cdr3_aa: ASSLGGQGFYGYT
j_call: TRBJ2-1; cdr3_length: 15; clone_size: -; v_call: TRBV13; cdr3_aa: ASSPGLAGGPVAEQF
j_call: TRBJ1-4; cdr3_length: 13; clone_size: -; v_call: TRBV19; cdr3_aa: ASSGPGETNEKLF
j_call: TRBJ1-5; cdr3_length: 10; clone_size: -; v_call: TRBV12-3/TRBV12-4; cdr3_aa: APGRTGQPQH
j_call: TRBJ2-7; cdr3_length: 11; clone_size: once; v_call: TRBV6-6; cdr3_aa: ASSYGAEYEQY
j_call: TRBJ2-2; cdr3_length: 13; clone_size: -; v_call: TRBV5-5; cdr3_aa: ASSLGQGARRRLF